This is a list of T cell receptor beta chains from one sample in a study of OX40 agonist ivuxolimab in advanced cancers. Measured with immunoSEQ multiplex PCR; TCRdb has only the in-frame clones, and not every one. The data hold some 33,000 clones, with about 74% observed a single time. This sample comprised CD4+ or CD8+ T cells sorted from blood, obtained in a trial of the OX40 agonist ivuxolimab. These TCRs come from an adult with an advanced solid tumor such as melanoma, head and neck, liver or kidney cancer. CDR3s include the opening cysteine and the closing phenylalanine or tryptophan. The D gene is left open where the match is weak. Clone size is stated in some rows and not others, as once, few, many or a class when expanded.

v_gene,j_gene,abundance,d_gene,CDR3nt,CDR3aa
TRBV28,TRBJ2-2,.,TRBD1,TGTGCCAGCAGTTTAAGGGGGCTTCGGCTGTTTTTT,CASSLRGLRLFF
TRBV19,TRBJ2-5,.,.,TGTGCCAGTAAACCGGACATGGCGGAGACCCAGTACTTC,CASKPDMAETQYF
TRBV18,TRBJ1-6,.,.,TGTGCCAGCTCACCCTCATCTGATTCACCCCTCCACTTT,CASSPSSDSPLHF
TRBV29-1,TRBJ2-3,once,.,TGCAGCGTTGATCCCTACACAGATACGCAGTATTTT,CSVDPYTDTQYF
TRBV7-8,TRBJ1-5,.,.,TGTGCCAGCAGCTCCTCAGGCTACAATCAGCCCCAGCATTTT,CASSSSGYNQPQHF
TRBV5-1,TRBJ2-1,few,.,TGCGCCAGCAGCGCTGGAGGGGACACCAATGAGCAGTTCTTC,CASSAGGDTNEQFF
TRBV7-9,TRBJ1-2,.,TRBD1,TGTGCCAGCAGTCCAGACAGGGTGCAAGGCTACACCTTC,CASSPDRVQGYTF
TRBV29-1,TRBJ1-4,.,TRBD1,TGCAGCGTTGAAGGGACAGGGGAAGACTATAATGAAAAACTGTTTTTT,CSVEGTGEDYNEKLFF
TRBV27,TRBJ2-5,.,TRBD1,TGTGCCAGCAGTTGGACAGGGGTGGAGACCCAGTACTTC,CASSWTGVETQYF
TRBV6-1,TRBJ2-3,.,.,TGTGCCAGCAGAGCTCAGGGGGGGGACACAGATACGCAGTATTTT,CASRAQGGDTDTQYF
TRBV7-9,TRBJ1-5,.,.,TGTGCCAGCAGCTTATTAACTAATCAGCCCCAGCATTTT,CASSLLTNQPQHF
TRBV4-1,TRBJ1-3,.,TRBD1,TGCGCCAGCAGCCAAGGCAGGGGGAGTCCTGGAAACACCATATATTTT,CASSQGRGSPGNTIYF
TRBV6-5,TRBJ1-3,.,.,TGTGCCAGCAAGGAAAACTCTGGAAACACCATATATTTT,CASKENSGNTIYF
TRBV6-1,TRBJ1-4,.,.,TGTGCCAGCAGATTGGACTACTTCAATGAAAAACTGTTTTTT,CASRLDYFNEKLFF
TRBV30,TRBJ1-4,.,.,TGTGCCACAACGGGCGCCCTTAATGAAAAACTGTTTTTT,CATTGALNEKLFF
TRBV9,TRBJ2-7,.,.,TGTGCCAGCAGCGCTTACCAGGGTTACGAGCAGTACTTC,CASSAYQGYEQYF
TRBV9,TRBJ1-1,.,.,TGTGCCAGCAGCGTAGAGGACGGCTGGAACACTGAAGCTTTCTTT,CASSVEDGWNTEAFF
TRBV7-9,TRBJ1-1,few,.,TGTGCCAGCAGCTTAGGTGCTCTGGGCACTGAAGCTTTCTTT,CASSLGALGTEAFF
TRBV5-5,TRBJ2-3,.,.,TGTGCCAGCAGCCCGGGGGCCACAGATACGCAGTATTTT,CASSPGATDTQYF
TRBV5-4,TRBJ1-2,.,TRBD1,TGTGCCAGCAGCTCCGGACAGGGCCCATATGGCTACACCTTC,CASSSGQGPYGYTF
TRBV12-2,TRBJ2-1,.,.,TGTGCAAGTCGCCCGTTGACTAGCGGTGCATCACACAATGAGCAGTTCTTC,CASRPLTSGASHNEQFF
TRBV11-2,TRBJ2-2,.,.,TGTGCCAGCAGCGTCGACAGGTACACCGGGGAGCTGTTTTTT,CASSVDRYTGELFF
TRBV6-5,TRBJ1-3,.,.,TGTGCCAGCTGTAGGCTCCAGGGCTCTGGAAACACCATATATTTT,CASCRLQGSGNTIYF
TRBV29-1,TRBJ1-2,few,.,TGCAGCGTTGTAAAGGGGCTGTATGGCTACACCTTC,CSVVKGLYGYTF
TRBV2,TRBJ1-6,.,TRBD1,TGTGCCAGCAAGGGACAGCCGGCCTCACCCCTCCACTTT,CASKGQPASPLHF
TRBV6-5,TRBJ1-3,.,.,TGTGCCAGCACCTATAGTCCCTCGCGAGGAAACACCATATATTTT,CASTYSPSRGNTIYF
TRBV14,TRBJ2-5,.,.,TGTGCCAGCAGCCAAGATACCTATGAAGAGACCCAGTACTTC,CASSQDTYEETQYF
TRBV9,TRBJ2-2,.,.,TGTGCCAGCAGCGTAAACACCGGGGAGCTGTTTTTT,CASSVNTGELFF
TRBV18,TRBJ1-2,.,TRBD1,TGTGCCAGCTCAGACTCGGGACAGTCAAACTATGGCTACACCTTC,CASSDSGQSNYGYTF
TRBV7-2,TRBJ1-4,.,.,TGTGCCAGCAGCTTACGCAGGGGAGCCGAAAAACTGTTTTTT,CASSLRRGAEKLFF
TRBV6-6,TRBJ1-6,few,TRBD1,TGTGCCAGCAGTAAAGGACAGGGCTCCTATAATTCACCCCTCCACTTT,CASSKGQGSYNSPLHF
TRBV4-2,TRBJ2-3,.,.,TGTGCCAGCAGCCAAGATCTCGGGGGCGGAGATACGCAGTATTTT,CASSQDLGGGDTQYF
TRBV7-2,TRBJ1-1,few,.,TGTGCCAGCAGCTTAGTAGTGAACACTGAAGCTTTCTTT,CASSLVVNTEAFF
TRBV5-8,TRBJ2-5,.,.,TGTGCCAGCAGCTTAGGGGTAGAGACCCAGTACTTC,CASSLGVETQYF
TRBV10-2,TRBJ2-7,.,.,TGCGCCAGCAGGGAGAGATTCCTAGGCTACGAGCAGTACTTC,CASRERFLGYEQYF
TRBV5-6,TRBJ2-2,.,.,TGTGCCAGCAGCTTGGCGACAGAAATGTTTTTT,CASSLATEMFF
TRBV30,TRBJ2-3,few,.,TGTGCCTGGAGCCGGGTAGGTACGCAGTATTTT,CAWSRVGTQYF
TRBV2,TRBJ1-5,.,.,TGTGCCAGCAGTGCTTTCGGAGTTAGCAATCAGCCCCAGCATTTT,CASSAFGVSNQPQHF
TRBV11-2,TRBJ2-3,.,TRBD1,TGTGCCAGCAGACGGGGGACAGGGGTCACAGATACGCAGTATTTT,CASRRGTGVTDTQYF
TRBV19,TRBJ1-2,.,.,TGTGCCAGTACAGGGGTCGGGCTCCTCTATGGCTACACCTTC,CASTGVGLLYGYTF
TRBV4-1,TRBJ2-1,.,.,TGCGCCAGCAGGGCCCCCGGTAGGGGCGAGCAGTTCTTC,CASRAPGRGEQFF
TRBV30,TRBJ2-1,.,.,TGTGCCTGGAGTGCTGGACATATTTGGGATGAGCAGTTCTTC,CAWSAGHIWDEQFF
TRBV7-2,TRBJ1-5,.,TRBD1,TGTGCCAGCAGCCCAGGGGGTATCAATCAGCCCCAGCATTTT,CASSPGGINQPQHF
TRBV4-1,TRBJ2-5,.,TRBD2,TGCGCCAGCAGCCGGGCTGACGGCGCGGGAGGGACCCAGTACTTC,CASSRADGAGGTQYF
TRBV7-2,TRBJ1-2,.,TRBD1,TGTGCCAGCAGCTTAGCGCCCGGGGGTGGCAGGGGGCCGTTGGGTTATGGCTACACCTTC,CASSLAPGGGRGPLGYGYTF
TRBV23-1,TRBJ2-1,.,TRBD1,TGCGCCAGCAGTCAGAGAGGACAGGGCCCCTACAATGAGCAGTTCTTC,CASSQRGQGPYNEQFF
TRBV5-8,TRBJ2-7,once,.,TGTGCCAGCAGTTCCTACGAGCAGTACTTC,CASSSYEQYF
TRBV18,TRBJ2-5,few,.,TGTGCCAGCTCACTCGATACAGGGACCCAGTACTTC,CASSLDTGTQYF
TRBV19,TRBJ1-1,few,TRBD1,TGTGCCAGTAGCCCTCGGACAGGAATCGTTTCTTTCTTT,CASSPRTGIVSFF